Described below is a single T cell receptor (beta chain) sequence and its context. Its antigen remains unknown. The data derive from a study of vaccination and CD4 T cells after COVID-19. The treatment: roughly ten-day PBMC culture with coronavirus spike peptide pools or control peptides (ViraFEST assay). The CDR3 loop spans 16 amino acids. Trimming took off 2 bases at V and 5 bases at J, with 16 bases between the two ends. Germline CDR1 and CDR2: LNHDA and SQIVND (reference sequence). Sequenced with the Oncomine TCR Beta short-read assay was DNA taken from cultured CD4+ T cells. A single record per CDR3 protein comes from TCRdb applying MiXCR to the PCR reads. The repertoire consists of about 13,000 distinct CDR3 sequences, with approximately 54% occurring once and the leading ten covering 15% to 20%.

Sequencing input: CD4+ T cells from blood, cultured in vitro. This sequence originates from a human donor who had recovered from COVID-19. V is TRBV19 and J is TRBJ1-5; perhaps TRBD1 as D (5 bases). The CDR3, as DNA: TGTGCCAGTAGTATAACTCGGCAGGGAGCATATCAGCCCCAGCATTTT. It yields the protein CASSITRQGAYQPQHF.